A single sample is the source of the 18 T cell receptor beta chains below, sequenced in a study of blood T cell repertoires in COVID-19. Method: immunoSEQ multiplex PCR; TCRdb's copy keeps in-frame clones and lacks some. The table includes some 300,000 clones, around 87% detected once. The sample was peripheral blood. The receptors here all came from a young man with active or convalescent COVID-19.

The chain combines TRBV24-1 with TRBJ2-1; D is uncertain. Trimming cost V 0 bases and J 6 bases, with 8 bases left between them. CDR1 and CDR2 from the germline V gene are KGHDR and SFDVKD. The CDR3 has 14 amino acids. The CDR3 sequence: CATSDLRFGNEQFF. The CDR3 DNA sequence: TGTGCCACCAGTGATTTGCGGTTTGGCAATGAGCAGTTCTTC.

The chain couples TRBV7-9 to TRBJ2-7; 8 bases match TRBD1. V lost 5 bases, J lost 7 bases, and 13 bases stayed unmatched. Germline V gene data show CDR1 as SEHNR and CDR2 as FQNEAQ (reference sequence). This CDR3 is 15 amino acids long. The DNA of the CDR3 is TGTGCCAGCAGCAATCGGACAGGGTGGGCTCAGGAGCAGTACTTC. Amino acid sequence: CASSNRTGWAQEQYF.

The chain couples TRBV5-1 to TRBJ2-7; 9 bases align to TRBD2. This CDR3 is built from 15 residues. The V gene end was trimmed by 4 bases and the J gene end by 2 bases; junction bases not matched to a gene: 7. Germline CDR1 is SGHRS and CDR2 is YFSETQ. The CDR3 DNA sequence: TGCGCCAGCAGCACCGGGACTAGCATCACCTACGAGCAGTACTTC. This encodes CASSTGTSITYEQYF.

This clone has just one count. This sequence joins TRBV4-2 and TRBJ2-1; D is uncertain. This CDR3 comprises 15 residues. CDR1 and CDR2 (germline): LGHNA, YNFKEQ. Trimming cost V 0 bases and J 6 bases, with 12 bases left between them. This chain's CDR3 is CASSQEEMPGNEQFF. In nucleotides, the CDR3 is TGTGCCAGCAGCCAAGAGGAGATGCCGGGCAATGAGCAGTTCTTC.

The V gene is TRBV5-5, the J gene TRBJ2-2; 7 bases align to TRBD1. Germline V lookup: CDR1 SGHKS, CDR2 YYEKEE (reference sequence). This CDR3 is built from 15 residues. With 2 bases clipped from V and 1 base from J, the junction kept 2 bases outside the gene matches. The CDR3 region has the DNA TGTGCCAGCAGCTTAGACAGGGTGAACACCGGGGAGCTGTTTTTT. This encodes CASSLDRVNTGELFF.

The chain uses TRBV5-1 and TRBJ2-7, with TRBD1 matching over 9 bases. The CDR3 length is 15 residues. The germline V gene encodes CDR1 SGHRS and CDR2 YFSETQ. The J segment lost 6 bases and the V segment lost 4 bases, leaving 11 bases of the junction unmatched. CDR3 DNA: TGCGCCAGCAGCCCCACCGGGACAGGGTATACCGAGCAGTACTTC. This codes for CASSPTGTGYTEQYF.

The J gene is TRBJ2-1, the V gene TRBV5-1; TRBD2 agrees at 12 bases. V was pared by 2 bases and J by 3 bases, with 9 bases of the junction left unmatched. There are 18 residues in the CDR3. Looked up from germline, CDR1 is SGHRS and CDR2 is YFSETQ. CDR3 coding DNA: TGCGCCAGCAGCTTCGCCTCGGGACTAGCGGGTTACTACAATGAGCAGTTCTTC. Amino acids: CASSFASGLAGYYNEQFF.

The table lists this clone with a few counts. CDR3 coding DNA: TGTGCCAGCATGAGGGCGGACACAGATACGCAGTATTTT. Its translation: CASMRADTDTQYF. The chain employs TRBV6-5 and TRBJ2-3, with D perhaps matching TRBD2 (5 bases). Germline V gene sequence: CDR1 MNHEY, CDR2 SVGAGI. This CDR3 has 13 amino acids. The V and J ends lost 7 bases and 2 bases respectively, with 10 bases between them.

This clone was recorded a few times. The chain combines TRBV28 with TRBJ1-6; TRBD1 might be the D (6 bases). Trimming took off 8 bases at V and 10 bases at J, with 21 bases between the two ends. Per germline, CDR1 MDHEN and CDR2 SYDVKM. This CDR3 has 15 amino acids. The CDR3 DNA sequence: TGTGCCAGCCTTGCGGCAGGGACAAACGAATCACCCCTCCACTTT. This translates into CASLAAGTNESPLHF.

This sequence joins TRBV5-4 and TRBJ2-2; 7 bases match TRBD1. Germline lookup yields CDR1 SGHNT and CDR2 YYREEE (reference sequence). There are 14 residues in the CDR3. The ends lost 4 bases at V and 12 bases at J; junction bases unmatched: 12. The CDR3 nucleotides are TGTGCCAGCAGCCAGACAGGGCTTTCTGAGAAGCTGTTTTTT. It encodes CASSQTGLSEKLFF.

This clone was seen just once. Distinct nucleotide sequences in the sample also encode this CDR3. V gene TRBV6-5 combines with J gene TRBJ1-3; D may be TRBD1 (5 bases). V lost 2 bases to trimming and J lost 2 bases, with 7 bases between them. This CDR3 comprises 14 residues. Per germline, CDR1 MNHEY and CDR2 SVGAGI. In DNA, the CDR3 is TGTGCCAGCAGTTACCAGGGTACTGGAAACACCATATATTTT. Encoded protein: CASSYQGTGNTIYF.

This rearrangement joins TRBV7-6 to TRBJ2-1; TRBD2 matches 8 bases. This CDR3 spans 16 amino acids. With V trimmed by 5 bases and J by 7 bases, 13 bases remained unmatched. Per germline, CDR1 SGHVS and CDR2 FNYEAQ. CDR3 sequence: CASSQERGPNYNEQFF. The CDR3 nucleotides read TGTGCCAGCAGCCAGGAGCGGGGGCCGAACTATAATGAGCAGTTCTTC.

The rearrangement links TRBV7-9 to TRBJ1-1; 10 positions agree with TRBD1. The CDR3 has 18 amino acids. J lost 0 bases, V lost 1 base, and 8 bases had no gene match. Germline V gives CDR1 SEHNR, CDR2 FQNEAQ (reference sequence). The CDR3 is CASSLEGQGPQLNTEAFF. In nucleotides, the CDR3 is TGTGCCAGCAGCTTAGAGGGACAGGGGCCACAACTGAACACTGAAGCTTTCTTT.

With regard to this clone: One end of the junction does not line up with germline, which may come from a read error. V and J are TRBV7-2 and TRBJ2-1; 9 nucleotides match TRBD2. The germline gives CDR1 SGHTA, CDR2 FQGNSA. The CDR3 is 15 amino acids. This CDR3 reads CASSLAAGGYIEQFF. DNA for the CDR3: TGTGCCAGCAGCTTAGCGGCGGGAGGGTACATTGAGCAGTTCTTC.

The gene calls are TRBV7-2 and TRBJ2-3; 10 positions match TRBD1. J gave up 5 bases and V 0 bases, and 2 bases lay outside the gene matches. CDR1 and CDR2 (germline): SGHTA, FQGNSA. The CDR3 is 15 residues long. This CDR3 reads CASSLAGTGVDTQYF. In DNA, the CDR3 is TGTGCCAGCAGCTTAGCGGGGACAGGGGTAGATACGCAGTATTTT.

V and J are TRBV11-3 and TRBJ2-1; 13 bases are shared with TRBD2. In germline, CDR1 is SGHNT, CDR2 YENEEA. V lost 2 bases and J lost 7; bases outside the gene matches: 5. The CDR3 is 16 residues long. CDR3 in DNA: TGTGCCAGCAGCTTACAGACTAGCGGGAGGTGGAATGAGCAGTTCTTC. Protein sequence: CASSLQTSGRWNEQFF.

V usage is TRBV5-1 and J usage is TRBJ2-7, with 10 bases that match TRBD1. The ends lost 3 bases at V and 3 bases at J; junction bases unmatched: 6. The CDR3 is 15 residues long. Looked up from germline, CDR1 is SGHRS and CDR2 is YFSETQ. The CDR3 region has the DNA TGCGCCAGCAGCTGGCAGGGACAGGGGAGCTACGAGCAGTACTTC. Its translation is CASSWQGQGSYEQYF.

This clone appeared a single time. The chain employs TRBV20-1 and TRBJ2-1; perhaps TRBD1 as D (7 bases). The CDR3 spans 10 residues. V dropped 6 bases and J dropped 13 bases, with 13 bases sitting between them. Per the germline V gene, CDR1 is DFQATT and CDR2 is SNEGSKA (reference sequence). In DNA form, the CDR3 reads TGCAGTGCAGCTCAGGGGGGCCAGTTCTTC. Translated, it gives CSAAQGGQFF.